Listed below are T cell receptor beta chains from one sample, sequenced in a study of T-cell memory formation after mild COVID-19. TCRdb re-derived calls from the 5' RACE reads in MiXCR, one entry per CDR3 protein. The sample carries a few hundred thousand distinct CDR3 sequences, roughly 20% recorded once. The sequencing input was PBMCs or a T cell subset sorted from them (not recorded which). Receptors were obtained from an adult woman who had mild COVID-19 (a few samples of this study predate the infection). Cell type and time point are not known. Both conserved end residues are part of each CDR3. Each record gives: V gene, clone size, CDR3 protein. Clone size appears in some rows only: once, few, many, or a class for an expanded clone.

>TRBV4-2|few
CASSQGPSGGASEQYF
>TRBV2|.
CASSPQPAAQLSYEQYF
>TRBV29-1|few
CSVGWEGLGMTDTQYF
>TRBV10-3|.
CAISDFRDREAFF
>TRBV24-1|.
CATSDAGGPNNEQFF
>TRBV6-6|few
CAGGWNEQFF
>TRBV7-7|.
CASSRGQGSGETQYF
>TRBV5-6|.
CASSLEGGGNTEAFF
>TRBV7-9|many
CASSSGRGYGYTF
>TRBV20-1|.
CSASSGPEETQYF
>TRBV6-5|few
CASSRGSTYNEQFF
>TRBV13|.
CASLRWQGVPDTQYF
>TRBV24-1|.
CATSDRREGAGELFF
>TRBV12-3/TRBV12-4|.
CASSLGFKQGGIGYTF
>TRBV11-3|.
CASSLEWGDKSEQFF
>TRBV12-3/TRBV12-4|few
CASSLRTSRVEQYF
>TRBV10-3|few
CAISRTGGTEAFF
>TRBV24-1|.
CATSDQRQETQYF
>TRBV9|few
CASSLGTGGGEETQYF
>TRBV5-1|.
CASRFGGKVETQYF
>TRBV4-2|.
CASSQDPSTDTQYF
>TRBV12-3/TRBV12-4|.
CASSLRAGVSYEQYF
>TRBV2|many
CASRRGETYGYTF
>TRBV12-3/TRBV12-4|.
CASSIHGNEQFF
>TRBV12-3/TRBV12-4|.
CASTEGQRTDTQYF
>TRBV10-3|.
CAIRGTGGKYF
>TRBV6-5|few
CASSYSQLASVITDTQYF
>TRBV11-2|few
CASSRSGYGYTF
>TRBV6-2/TRBV6-3|many
CASSLRDGSYEQYF
>TRBV12-3/TRBV12-4|.
CASTHLGRGTDTQYF
>TRBV5-6|.
CASSLTGVVNTEAFF
>TRBV2|once
CASSEGQEGDTQYF
>TRBV7-6|.
CASSSPGVNTEAFF
>TRBV5-4|.
CASSSERTGDNNEQFF
>TRBV21-1|few
CASSRPETQYF
>TRBV24-1|few
CATSDRGVLGYGYTF
>TRBV7-2|few
CASSLPGQGTDTQYF
>TRBV15|.
CATGAGAYNEQFF
>TRBV12-3/TRBV12-4|few
CASSKGQGRTRNQPQHF
>TRBV11-3|few
CASSMQPPGQGYSPLHF
>TRBV5-5|.
CASSFLGVGVSSGNTIYF
>TRBV24-1|.
CAIQGGQTETQYF
>TRBV6-5|.
CASRGLGTEAFF
>TRBV7-3|few
CASSPGSGSSYNEQFF
>TRBV29-1|.
CSVEGEPGGGYTF
>TRBV5-1|few
CASNERALDNEQFF
>TRBV6-5|once
CASSYSGDRDTGTQYF
>TRBV7-9|.
CASSLEEGGNYGYTF
>TRBV6-5|many
CASSPKRGSYNEQFF
>TRBV29-1|few
CSVAVNTEAFF
>TRBV9|few
CASSLRDSYNEKLFF
>TRBV19|.
CASRLAGQSTDTQYF
>TRBV15|few
CATSRDYPGGNSYEQYF
>TRBV7-6|few
CASSLAQGDSGGYTF
>TRBV7-6|.
CASSLQRGANEQFF
>TRBV12-3/TRBV12-4|once
CASSFYPAEAFF
>TRBV10-3|few
CAISLTGENTEAFF